Below, 20 T cell receptor beta chains from the same sample are listed, as sequenced in a study of spatial heterogeneity in lung cancer. Overall study findings and caveats: Tumor mutation counts were tracked by expanded intratumoral alpha and beta TCR counts.

These receptors have no identified antigens. A single record per CDR3 protein comes from TCRdb applying MiXCR to the 5' RACE reads. The sample comprises approximately 4,600 distinct CDR3 sequences, 7.5% to 10% of which are singletons, and less than 15% rests with the top ten. The time point: sample taken at primary tumor resection. The sample in question was lung tumor tissue, obtained at surgery. The receptor set was obtained from a male donor with early-stage non-small cell lung cancer.

Relative to its sample, this clonotype is medium-sized. V usage is TRBV20-1 and J usage is TRBJ2-5; the D gene is possibly TRBD1 (5 bases). The germline V gene has CDR1 DFQATT and CDR2 SNEGSKA (reference sequence). V dropped 5 bases and J dropped 5 bases, with 15 bases sitting between them. This CDR3 contains 13 residues. The CDR3 DNA reads TGCAGTGCTCCGGGCAGGGTCGGGGAGACCCAGTACTTC. Encoded protein: CSAPGRVGETQYF.

This clonotype was counted ten times or more. The chain employs TRBV6-6 and TRBJ2-3; possibly TRBD2 for D (6 bases). The CDR3 length is 15 residues. V was clipped by 2 bases and J by 1 base, with 10 bases between them. CDR1 MNHNY and CDR2 SVGAGI come from the germline V gene (reference sequence). CDR3 in amino acids: CASSYRASGTDTQYF. The CDR3 nucleotides are TGTGCCAGCAGTTACCGCGCTAGCGGCACAGATACGCAGTATTTT.

This clonotype was seen a handful of times. The chain recombines TRBV10-3 with TRBJ2-7; D is unclear. Germline-derived CDR1 and CDR2 are ENHRY and SYGVKD. CDR3 length: 12 residues. With 0 bases removed from V and 7 bases from J, the gap between germline ends came to 7 bases. CDR3 loop: CAISESLGEQYF. The CDR3 DNA follows: TGTGCCATCAGTGAGTCACTGGGGGAGCAGTACTTC.

By share, this clonotype ranks as medium-sized. The chain links TRBV20-1 to TRBJ1-1, with a tentative D call TRBD1 (6 bases). The CDR3 sequence is 13 residues long. The germline gives CDR1 DFQATT, CDR2 SNEGSKA (reference sequence). V lost 5 bases, J lost 13 bases, and 23 bases lay in between. In DNA, the CDR3 is TGCAGTGCTTTTCAACCGGCGAAGGGGGTGGTTTTCTTT. This encodes CSAFQPAKGVVFF.

This clonotype was picked up many times. The V and J genes are TRBV5-5 and TRBJ2-1, with D hard to call. Looked up from germline, CDR1 is SGHKS and CDR2 is YYEKEE (reference sequence). The CDR3 is 16 residues long. V was trimmed by 0 bases and J by 2 bases, leaving 12 bases between them. CDR3 sequence (DNA): TGTGCCAGCAGCTTGGGGCTGAGTGGTGCCTACAATGAGCAGTTCTTC. Residues: CASSLGLSGAYNEQFF.

Sample share makes this clonotype medium-sized. The genes are TRBV5-1 and TRBJ2-3, with TRBD2 identical over 7 bases. Germline assignment: CDR1 SGHRS and CDR2 YFSETQ. Germline trimming cut 4 bases from V and 2 bases from J; bases unmatched to any gene: 13. This CDR3 has 17 residues. Here the CDR3 reads CASSPGLSPTDTDTQYF. The CDR3 DNA reads TGCGCCAGCAGCCCGGGACTATCTCCTACCGACACAGATACGCAGTATTTT.

This clonotype is categorized as medium-sized. The chain joins TRBV7-2 to TRBJ1-1; 10 bases agree with TRBD1. In germline, CDR1 is SGHTA, CDR2 FQGNSA. The V and J ends lost 5 bases and 4 bases, in that order; junction bases with no gene match: 4. The CDR3 extends over 14 amino acids. The CDR3 region is CASSGRTGGTEAFF. The CDR3 DNA sequence: TGTGCCAGCAGCGGGCGGACAGGGGGCACTGAAGCTTTCTTT.

By sample share, this clonotype is medium-sized. The chain combines TRBV6-2 or TRBV6-3 with TRBJ2-3, with D tentatively TRBD2 (5 bases). Germline V gene sequence: CDR1 MNHEY, CDR2 SVGEGT. CDR3 length: 13 residues. The V end was cut by 4 bases, the J end by 4 bases, with 9 bases between. Here the CDR3 reads CASSLMEADTQYF. CDR3 nucleotide sequence: TGTGCCAGCAGTTTAATGGAGGCAGATACGCAGTATTTT.

This clonotype is termed medium-sized (0.01 to 0.1%). The chain links TRBV10-3 to TRBJ2-3; D uncertain. Germline values: CDR1 ENHRY, CDR2 SYGVKD. The CDR3 consists of 13 residues. The germline V and J ends were trimmed by 0 bases and 3 bases, with 4 bases remaining between them. CDR3 nucleotide sequence: TGTGCCATCAGTGAGTCAGGGACAGATACGCAGTATTTT. Translated, it gives CAISESGTDTQYF.

Judged by abundance, this clonotype is medium-sized. J is TRBJ1-5 and V is TRBV28; D is perhaps TRBD1 (5 bases). The V end was cut by 4 bases, the J end by 0 bases, with 7 bases between. The CDR3 totals 14 residues. The V gene's germline CDR1 is MDHEN and CDR2 SYDVKM. The CDR3 DNA sequence: TGTGCCAGCAGTTGGGGCTATAGCAATCAGCCCCAGCATTTT. It encodes CASSWGYSNQPQHF. The full variable domain, in which reference TRBV28 and TRBJ1-5 provide the parts outside the CDR3, is DVKVTQSSRYLVKRTGEKVFLECVQDMDHENMFWYRQDPGLGLRLIYFSYDVKMKEKGDIPEGYSVSREKKERFSLILESASTNQTSMYLCASSWGYSNQPQHFGDGTRLSIL.

Relative to its sample, this clonotype is medium-sized (0.01 to 0.1%). The chain is built from TRBV6-5 and TRBJ2-5; 8 nucleotides match TRBD1. In germline, CDR1 is MNHEY, CDR2 SVGAGI. The CDR3 sequence is 15 residues long. J lost 5 bases, V lost 2 bases, and 7 bases had no gene match. The CDR3 region has the DNA TGTGCCAGCAGTTACGGCAGGGGGCTACATGAGACCCAGTACTTC. It yields the protein CASSYGRGLHETQYF.

The chain has TRBV9 and TRBJ2-3; D is perhaps TRBD2 (5 bases). V was cut by 0 bases and J by 4 bases, with 9 bases left in between. The CDR3 runs to 14 residues. Germline CDR1 reads SGDLS; CDR2 reads YYNGEE. CDR3 nucleotide sequence: TGTGCCAGCAGCGTAGGGACTCGGTCAGATACGCAGTATTTT. Its translation: CASSVGTRSDTQYF.

This clonotype is categorized as medium-sized. The rearrangement links TRBV7-6 to TRBJ2-2; possibly TRBD2 for D (5 bases). The CDR3 runs 14 residues. Trimming left V 1 base short and J 3 bases short, with 6 bases between. CDR1 and CDR2 (germline): SGHVS, FNYEAQ. The CDR3 nucleotides read TGTGCCAGCAGCTTAGTCGGGGACACCGGGGAGCTGTTTTTT. Its translation: CASSLVGDTGELFF.

The J gene is TRBJ2-1, the V gene TRBV11-3; D uncertain. In germline, CDR1 is SGHNT, CDR2 YENEEA. V dropped 5 bases and J dropped 6 bases, with 14 bases sitting between them. This CDR3 has 14 residues. CDR3 residues: CASSPELRPNEQFF. The CDR3 DNA is TGTGCCAGCAGCCCGGAGCTTAGGCCCAATGAGCAGTTCTTC.

This clonotype ranks as medium-sized. DNA for the CDR3: TGTGCCAGCAGTTACGGGGGGGTCGCCTCCTACGAGCAGTACTTC. Translating gives CASSYGGVASYEQYF. The chain uses TRBV6-2 or TRBV6-3 and TRBJ2-7; TRBD2 matches at 7 bases. V lost 2 bases to trimming and J lost 0 bases; unmatched junction nucleotides: 4. Germline CDR1 reads MNHEY; CDR2 reads SVGEGT. CDR3 length equals 15 residues.

This clonotype was recorded a few times. V is TRBV5-1 and J is TRBJ2-2; tentative D call: TRBD2 (5 bases). V lost 4 bases to trimming and J lost 0 bases, with 10 bases between them. Germline loops: CDR1 SGHRS, CDR2 YFSETQ. This CDR3 spans 15 amino acids. CDR3 in DNA: TGCGCCAGCAGCCCCCGCGGGCCGAACACCGGGGAGCTGTTTTTT. It yields the protein CASSPRGPNTGELFF.

By sample fraction, this clonotype is medium-sized (0.01 to 0.1%). V and J are TRBV19 and TRBJ2-2; D is unresolved. Germline CDR1 is LNHDA and CDR2 is SQIVND (reference sequence). Trimming took off 3 bases at V and 7 bases at J, with 12 bases between the two ends. The CDR3 covers 14 residues. The CDR3 protein is CASSIAGHGGELFF. CDR3 bases: TGTGCCAGTAGTATCGCCGGTCACGGCGGGGAGCTGTTTTTT.

This clonotype is classed as medium-sized. The chain couples TRBV7-3 to TRBJ2-2; unclear D gene. The CDR3 spans 13 residues. Trimming took off 5 bases at V and 5 bases at J, with 9 bases between the two ends. Germline-derived CDR1 and CDR2 are SGHTA and FQGTGA. The CDR3 nucleotides are TGTGCCAGCAGCCCAACTGGAACCGGGGAGCTGTTTTTT. Its protein product is CASSPTGTGELFF.

This clonotype is termed medium-sized. The chain links TRBV7-2 to TRBJ2-1; possible D gene TRBD2, 7 bases. Germline CDR1 and CDR2: SGHTA and FQGNSA. The CDR3 runs to 15 residues. Trimming pared 1 base from V and 4 bases from J, leaving 11 bases between. Here the CDR3 DNA reads TGTGCCAGCAGCTTAGAAGGGGGGGCTTACAATGAGCAGTTCTTC. Protein product: CASSLEGGAYNEQFF.

This clonotype is categorized as medium-sized. This chain links TRBV13 with TRBJ2-1; D not resolved. The ends were cut back, 5 bases at V and 5 bases at J, with 10 bases in the middle. There are 13 residues in the CDR3. Germline V gene lookup returns CDR1 PRHDT and CDR2 FYEKMQ (reference sequence). The DNA of the CDR3 is TGTGCCAGCAGCCCACGGTACCACAATGAGCAGTTCTTC. Translated, it gives CASSPRYHNEQFF.